These T cell receptor beta chains were read from a single sample in a study of cytomegalovirus exposure and HLA in healthy donors. Sequencing was performed with immunoSEQ multiplex PCR; in TCRdb, only in-frame clones are kept and a portion is missing. Here the sample spans about 120,000 clones, more than 75% being singletons. The sequenced material came from PBMCs. The origin of the receptors is a woman in her twenties or thirties in good health and CMV-seronegative. CDR3s include the opening cysteine and the closing phenylalanine or tryptophan.

TRBV18,TRBJ1-1,CASSPGEMNTEAFF
TRBV6-5,TRBJ1-1,CASSSPGRGRGTEAFF
TRBV5-4,TRBJ2-3,CASSPLRGSTDTQYF
TRBV10-3,TRBJ1-1,CAITPSGLTEAFF
TRBV2,TRBJ2-4,CASGQGAVNIQYF
TRBV19,TRBJ1-1,CASSMTPTPVNTEAFF
TRBV29-1,TRBJ1-4,CSVGSSEKLFF
TRBV4-1,TRBJ1-1,CASSQGNRGTEAFF
TRBV19,TRBJ1-4,CASSRTGVKLFF
TRBV18,TRBJ2-1,CASSLTGQGNEQFF
TRBV4-1,TRBJ1-1,CASSLFSDTTEAFF
TRBV30,TRBJ1-2,CACPVGRERVLGYTF
TRBV15,TRBJ2-1,CATSPGGHSYNEQFF
TRBV21-1,TRBJ1-1,CASSPRQDHNMNTEAFF
TRBV6-5,TRBJ1-1,CASSYSAGKGTEAFF
TRBV5-4,TRBJ1-3,CASSLGLSSGNTIYF
TRBV5-5,TRBJ2-7,CASSLARDNSYEQYF
TRBV25-1,TRBJ1-1,CASSEYVGGRAFF
TRBV4-1,TRBJ1-1,CASSQVGRGRESNTEAFF
TRBV27,TRBJ2-7,CASSLGGWGYEQYF
TRBV30,TRBJ1-6,CAWGLKGQGNSPLHF
TRBV27,TRBJ1-1,CASSLIGGGTEAFF
TRBV4-1,TRBJ2-5,CASSQGQQETQYF
TRBV30,TRBJ2-6,CAWSGSGLPHGANVLTF
TRBV5-6,TRBJ2-7,CASSFGTSGGPGGPYF
TRBV7-2,TRBJ2-3,CASSLVGSTQYF
TRBV5-1,TRBJ1-3,CASSPGTGGFGGNTIYF
TRBV30,TRBJ1-1,CAWSTGEGTEAFF
TRBV7-2,TRBJ2-7,CASSLDRGTYEQYF
TRBV18,TRBJ2-5,CASSYEETQYF
TRBV7-9,TRBJ2-7,CASSPTDRIYEQYF
TRBV7-2,TRBJ2-1,CASSPLSSYNEQFF
TRBV5-1,TRBJ1-1,CASRRFQGANTEAFF
TRBV6-5,TRBJ1-2,CASSSTVFYGYTF
TRBV7-3,TRBJ2-3,CASSLGAGTNTDTQYF